Each of the 27 T cell receptor beta chains below was sequenced from the same sample in a study of cytomegalovirus exposure and HLA in healthy donors. It was with 60 Vbeta and 13 Jbeta primers that the PCR ran. Produced via immunoSEQ multiplex PCR; TCRdb's table is partial and in-frame only. The data contain roughly 180,000 clones, around 75% of them seen just once; the ten biggest clones take up about 2.9%. Sequencing was performed on PBMCs. The receptors originated from a male donor in good health and CMV-seronegative.

The chain couples TRBV28 to TRBJ1-5; 12 positions agree with TRBD1. The CDR3 extends over 15 amino acids. The ends lost 5 bases at V and 11 bases at J; junction bases unmatched: 10. Germline V gene data show CDR1 as MDHEN and CDR2 as SYDVKM. As DNA, the CDR3 is TGTGCCAGCAGTGAGGGGGACAGGGGGCATTTGGCCCAGCATTTT. This encodes CASSEGDRGHLAQHF.

V gene TRBV9 combines with J gene TRBJ1-1; D might be TRBD1 (6 bases). V lost 2 bases to trimming and J lost 0 bases, with 8 bases between them. Germline V gives CDR1 SGDLS, CDR2 YYNGEE. The CDR3 has 14 residues. Written as DNA, the CDR3 is TGTGCCAGCAGCGTGGGACACTTGAACACTGAAGCTTTCTTT. This encodes CASSVGHLNTEAFF.

V and J are TRBV9 and TRBJ2-5, with D possibly being TRBD2 (5 bases). The CDR3 runs 15 residues. Germline assignment: CDR1 SGDLS and CDR2 YYNGEE. The ends were cut back, 0 bases at V and 4 bases at J, with 13 bases in the middle. CDR3 DNA sequence: TGTGCCAGCAGCGTAGTAGGAGGACGCGGAGAGACCCAGTACTTC. Its translation is CASSVVGGRGETQYF. Based on the CDR3 plus reference TRBV9 and TRBJ2-5, the full variable domain is DSGVTQTPKHLITATGQRVTLRCSPRSGDLSVYWYQQSLDQGLQFLIQYYNGEERAKGNILERFSAQQFPDLHSELNLSSLELGDSALYFCASSVVGGRGETQYFGPGTRLLVL.

V usage is TRBV28 and J usage is TRBJ1-2, with D maybe TRBD1 (6 bases). The CDR3 length is 15 residues. Germline V gene lookup returns CDR1 MDHEN and CDR2 SYDVKM. Trimming removed 7 bases at V and 8 bases at J, with 23 bases between. The CDR3 nucleotides read TGTGCCAGCACATCCCAGGGTTTCGGGACACTCGGCTACACCTTC. This codes for CASTSQGFGTLGYTF.

The chain joins TRBV4-2 to TRBJ1-6; D is unclear. The CDR3 consists of 15 residues. Germline V gene sequence: CDR1 LGHNA, CDR2 YNFKEQ. Trimming took off 1 base at V and 13 bases at J, with 17 bases between the two ends. CDR3 residues: CASSQGEPSEGPLHF. As DNA, the CDR3 is TGTGCCAGCAGCCAAGGTGAACCCTCTGAGGGTCCCCTCCACTTT.

The chain uses TRBV4-2 and TRBJ1-4; D uncertain. V was cut by 0 bases and J by 8 bases, with 4 bases left in between. Germline values: CDR1 LGHNA, CDR2 YNFKEQ. The CDR3 runs to 12 residues. The CDR3 loop reads CASSQDLEKLFF. CDR3 nucleotide sequence: TGTGCCAGCAGCCAAGATCTAGAAAAACTGTTTTTT.

The V and J genes are TRBV28 and TRBJ2-7; TRBD2 is a possible D gene (5 bases). From germline, CDR1 is MDHEN and CDR2 SYDVKM. With 5 bases removed from V and 9 bases from J, the gap between germline ends came to 17 bases. This CDR3 region has 13 residues. Here the CDR3 reads CASSPEDLLAQYF. DNA for the CDR3: TGTGCCAGCAGTCCCGAGGACCTGCTAGCGCAGTACTTC.

V and J are TRBV2 and TRBJ1-5; D ambiguous. Trimming cost V 6 bases and J 0 bases, with 15 bases left between them. The CDR3 runs 16 residues. The germline V gene has CDR1 SNHLY and CDR2 FYNNEI. CDR3 loop: CASSPGDFNSNQPQHF. DNA for the CDR3: TGTGCCAGCAGCCCCGGGGATTTCAATAGCAATCAGCCCCAGCATTTT.

This chain connects TRBV2 to TRBJ2-1, with D uncertain. This CDR3 has 12 amino acids. V lost 7 bases, J lost 0 bases, and 4 bases lay in between. Germline CDR1 reads SNHLY; CDR2 reads FYNNEI. The CDR3 loop reads CASTSSYNEQFF. The CDR3, as DNA: TGTGCCAGCACCAGCTCCTACAATGAGCAGTTCTTC.

This sequence joins TRBV7-9 and TRBJ1-1; 7 bases are shared with TRBD1. Germline-derived CDR1 and CDR2 are SEHNR and FQNEAQ (reference sequence). The CDR3 spans 11 residues. V shed 3 bases and J 10 bases; nucleotides not matched to a gene: 2. In DNA form, the CDR3 reads TGTGCCAGCAGCTTCCGGGACAGAGCTTTCTTT. Protein: CASSFRDRAFF.

This clone is a singleton in its sample. The chain combines TRBV7-9 with TRBJ2-3; TRBD2 matches 12 bases. Trimming removed 2 bases from V and 5 bases from J; junction bases left unmatched: 8. Germline assignment: CDR1 SEHNR and CDR2 FQNEAQ (reference sequence). The CDR3 consists of 17 residues. The CDR3 coding sequence is TGTGCCAGCAGCTTAAGAGGCCTAGCGGGAGGGGGAGATACGCAGTATTTT. Translating gives CASSLRGLAGGGDTQYF.

Here the CDR3 DNA reads TGTGCCAGCAGTCAGACATCGGGAGGCTCAGATACGCAGTATTTT. Translating gives CASSQTSGGSDTQYF. The gene calls are TRBV6-5 and TRBJ2-3; TRBD2 matches 7 bases. The V segment lost 5 bases and the J segment 4 bases; nucleotides outside the gene matches: 9. CDR3 length: 15 residues. Germline assignment: CDR1 MNHEY and CDR2 SVGAGI.

This sequence joins TRBV25-1 and TRBJ2-7; TRBD2 matches 14 bases. With V trimmed by 4 bases and J by 9 bases, 2 bases remained unmatched. Germline V gene data show CDR1 as MGHDK and CDR2 as SYGVNS. The length of the CDR3 is 13 residues. The CDR3 loop is CASSGLAGGRQYF. The CDR3 DNA reads as TGTGCCAGCAGTGGACTAGCGGGAGGGCGGCAGTACTTC.

This clone was observed a few times. The rearrangement joins TRBV19 to TRBJ1-1, with D tentatively TRBD1 (5 bases). The CDR3 extends over 13 amino acids. Trimming stripped 4 bases from V and 1 base from J, with 7 bases between. From germline, CDR1 is LNHDA and CDR2 SQIVND (reference sequence). The CDR3 coding sequence is TGTGCCAGTAGTACAGGGAAGAACACTGAAGCTTTCTTT. Its protein product is CASSTGKNTEAFF. The whole variable domain, remainder taken from reference TRBV19 and TRBJ1-1, is DGGITQSPKYLFRKEGQNVTLSCEQNLNHDAMYWYRQDPGQGLRLIYYSQIVNDFQKGDIAEGYSVSREKKESFPLTVTSAQKNPTAFYLCASSTGKNTEAFFGQGTRLTVV.

The V gene is TRBV28, the J gene TRBJ2-7; the match to TRBD1 covers 8 bases. V lost 6 bases and J lost 2; bases outside the gene matches: 12. CDR3 size: 16 residues. The germline CDR1 and CDR2 sequences are MDHEN and SYDVKM. For the CDR3, the DNA is TGTGCCAGCAGAACGCCCCCCGGACAGGGAGCCTACGAGCAGTACTTC. Its protein product is CASRTPPGQGAYEQYF.

The CDR3 here is CASSTTGAGANVLTF. CDR3 coding DNA: TGTGCCAGCAGTACTACAGGGGCCGGGGCCAACGTCCTGACTTTC. The V and J genes are TRBV28 and TRBJ2-6, with TRBD1 matching 7 bases. V lost 5 bases to trimming and J lost 4 bases; unmatched junction nucleotides: 5. This CDR3 region has 15 residues. The germline V gene encodes CDR1 MDHEN and CDR2 SYDVKM.

The chain combines TRBV7-2 with TRBJ2-1; TRBD2 agrees at 7 bases. The ends lost 2 bases at V and 2 bases at J; junction bases unmatched: 6. The V gene's germline CDR1 is SGHTA and CDR2 FQGNSA. There are 16 residues in the CDR3. CDR3 sequence (DNA): TGTGCCAGCAGCTTATCTCCTAGCGGTACCTACAATGAGCAGTTCTTC. It encodes CASSLSPSGTYNEQFF.

The rearrangement joins TRBV13 to TRBJ2-1; 10 bases match TRBD2. V was pared by 0 bases and J by 3 bases, with 5 bases of the junction left unmatched. This CDR3 has 17 amino acids. Germline CDR1 PRHDT, CDR2 FYEKMQ (reference sequence). The CDR3 nucleotides read TGTGCCAGCAGCTTAGGCGGAGCGGGAGGGGTCTACAATGAGCAGTTCTTC. This translates into CASSLGGAGGVYNEQFF.

The chain has TRBV29-1 and TRBJ2-3; no clear D. Germline V gene lookup returns CDR1 SQVTM and CDR2 ANQGSEA. The CDR3 totals 8 residues. V dropped 7 bases and J dropped 6 bases, with 2 bases sitting between them. This CDR3 reads CSADTQYF. The CDR3 DNA reads as TGCAGCGCTGATACGCAGTATTTT.

The chain uses TRBV7-9 and TRBJ2-5, with TRBD2 as a possible D gene (5 bases). The ends were cut back, 0 bases at V and 2 bases at J, with 10 bases in the middle. There are 15 residues in the CDR3. Per germline, CDR1 SEHNR and CDR2 FQNEAQ (reference sequence). This chain's CDR3 is CASSLARAEQETQYF. In nucleotides, the CDR3 is TGTGCCAGCAGCTTAGCGCGGGCAGAACAAGAGACCCAGTACTTC.

DNA of the CDR3: TGTGCCAGCAGTTACCCGGGGGGCGGGAGGAAGGATGAGCAGTTCTTC. The encoded protein is CASSYPGGGRKDEQFF. This chain links TRBV28 with TRBJ2-1; TRBD2 matches at 8 bases. V was pared by 4 bases and J by 8 bases, with 13 bases of the junction left unmatched. The length of the CDR3 is 16 residues. Germline CDR1 MDHEN, CDR2 SYDVKM. Together with reference TRBV28 and TRBJ2-1, the CDR3 gives the full variable domain: DVKVTQSSRYLVKRTGEKVFLECVQDMDHENMFWYRQDPGLGLRLIYFSYDVKMKEKGDIPEGYSVSREKKERFSLILESASTNQTSMYLCASSYPGGGRKDEQFFGPGTRLTVL.

This chain uses TRBV11-2 with TRBJ1-2, with D hard to call. Germline loops: CDR1 SGHAT, CDR2 FQNNGV. The CDR3 is 14 amino acids. Deletions cut 5 bases from V and 8 bases from J, with 18 bases between. CDR3 bases: TGTGCCAGCAGCCCTACGATGGCCGCGGAAGGCTACACCTTC. Translation gives CASSPTMAAEGYTF. Full variable domain (rest looked up from reference TRBV11-2 and TRBJ1-2): EAGVAQSPRYKIIEKRQSVAFWCNPISGHATLYWYQQILGQGPKLLIQFQNNGVVDDSQLPKDRFSAERLKGVDSTLKIQPAKLEDSAVYLCASSPTMAAEGYTFGSGTRLTVV.

The chain uses TRBV30 and TRBJ2-1, with 7 bases aligning to TRBD2. This CDR3 comprises 17 residues. Germline V gives CDR1 GTSNPN, CDR2 SVGIG (reference sequence). Unmatched junction bases numbered 12, after V lost 0 bases and J lost 4 bases. CDR3 DNA sequence: TGTGCCTGGAGTGTACTGGGGAGTAGCGGGTTATACAATGAGCAGTTCTTC. This gives the protein CAWSVLGSSGLYNEQFF. Filled out from reference TRBV30 and TRBJ2-1, the complete variable domain reads SQTIHQWPATLVQPVGSPLSLECTVEGTSNPNLYWYRQAAGRGLQLLFYSVGIGQISSEVPQNLSASRPQDRQFILSSKKLLLSDSGFYLCAWSVLGSSGLYNEQFFGPGTRLTVL.

The chain recombines TRBV7-9 with TRBJ2-1, with unresolved D. The CDR3 has 13 amino acids. Trimming removed 0 bases from V and 8 bases from J, with 8 bases in between. Germline CDR1 is SEHNR and CDR2 is FQNEAQ (reference sequence). The CDR3 here is CASSLAIAHEQFF. Here the CDR3 DNA reads TGTGCCAGCAGCTTAGCGATAGCCCATGAGCAGTTCTTC.

V usage is TRBV28 and J usage is TRBJ1-5; 9 nucleotides agree with TRBD1. Losses at the gene ends were 2 bases for V and 9 bases for J; bases not matched to a gene: 8. The CDR3 sequence is 15 residues long. In germline, CDR1 is MDHEN, CDR2 SYDVKM. In DNA form, the CDR3 reads TGTGCCAGCAGTTTACGTACAGGGGGCGTTGGGCCCCAGCATTTT. Amino acid sequence: CASSLRTGGVGPQHF.

V is TRBV4-3 and J is TRBJ2-7; D gene ambiguous. The V gene lost 0 bases and the J gene lost 0 bases, with 9 bases spanning the gap. This CDR3 has 15 amino acids. CDR1 is LGHNA, CDR2 YSLEER, per germline. In nucleotides, the CDR3 is TGCGCCAGCAGCCAAGACCCAATTAGCTCCTACGAGCAGTACTTC. This gives the protein CASSQDPISSYEQYF.

The rearrangement uses TRBV7-3 and TRBJ2-1, with TRBD2 matching 10 bases. Germline loops: CDR1 SGHTA, CDR2 FQGTGA. The CDR3 has 15 amino acids. J gave up 5 bases and V 5 bases, and 6 bases lay outside the gene matches. The CDR3 here is CASSPRLAGHNEQFF. CDR3 coding DNA: TGTGCCAGCAGCCCCCGACTAGCGGGTCACAATGAGCAGTTCTTC.